The rows below give T cell receptor beta chains drawn from one sample of a study of response to subunit inactivated influenza vaccine. TCRdb re-called the RT-PCR reads with MiXCR, one entry per CDR3 protein. The table lists around 520,000 distinct CDR3 sequences, roughly 10% of them singletons. This material consisted of PBMCs from blood, taken on the day of vaccination. These receptors all stem from a man aged 45-65 years who received an inactivated influenza vaccine. Each CDR3 is given with its conserved first and last residue. A D gene is named only where the DNA matches it firmly. Where a row states a size, it is once, few, many or the class of an expanded clone; other rows omit it.

TRBJ2-5 . TRBV29-1 . TGCAGCGTTGAAACCGGGACACTAATGGAGACCCAGTACTTC CSVETGTLMETQYF
TRBJ2-7 . TRBV12-3/TRBV12-4 . TGTGCCAGCAGTCCTACCCGTGATAGCGGATCCTACGAGCAGTACTTC CASSPTRDSGSYEQYF
TRBJ2-5 . TRBV29-1 TRBD1 TGCAGCGACCGGACAGGGTTGGAGACCCAGTACTTC CSDRTGLETQYF
TRBJ2-7 . TRBV7-9 . TGTGCCAGCAGCTTAAAGATCTACGAGCAGTACTTC CASSLKIYEQYF
TRBJ2-3 . TRBV7-9 TRBD1 TGTGCCAGCACCTACGTTCCGGGACAGGGAATAGATACGCAGTATTTT CASTYVPGQGIDTQYF
TRBJ2-7 . TRBV27 . TGTGCCAGCAGTTTATCTTTGGGACACGCGACTTACGAGCAGTACTTC CASSLSLGHATYEQYF
TRBJ2-7 . TRBV7-9 TRBD2 TGTGCCAGCAGCATATATTCCGGACTAGCGGGGTCGGTGCAGTACTTC CASSIYSGLAGSVQYF
TRBJ1-2 . TRBV12-3/TRBV12-4 . TGTGCCAGCAGCCTGGGGGGACAACCGTACTATGGCTACACCTTC CASSLGGQPYYGYTF
TRBJ2-3 . TRBV20-1 TRBD2 TGCAGTGCTAGCGGGAGGAGCACAGATACGCAGTATTTT CSASGRSTDTQYF
TRBJ1-4 . TRBV24-1 . TGTGCCACCAGCGAGAGCAGGGTTAATGAAAAACTGTTTTTT CATSESRVNEKLFF
TRBJ2-1 . TRBV29-1 TRBD1 TGCAGCGTTGAAGGGGCAGGGGGCCGGCAATACAATGAGCAGTTCTTC CSVEGAGGRQYNEQFF
TRBJ2-5 . TRBV12-3/TRBV12-4 . TGTGCCAGCGCCCCCGGGGACCAAGAGACCCAGTACTTC CASAPGDQETQYF
TRBJ2-7 few TRBV12-3/TRBV12-4 . TGTGCCAGCAGTTTTGACACTTACGAGCAGTACTTC CASSFDTYEQYF
TRBJ2-1 few TRBV19 TRBD1 TGTGCCAGTACTACGACAGGGGGTATCAATGAGCAGTTCTTC CASTTTGGINEQFF
TRBJ2-3 few TRBV7-2 . TGTGCCAGCAGCTTTGGATCCGAGGTTACGCAGTATTTT CASSFGSEVTQYF
TRBJ1-6 few TRBV25-1 . TGTGCCAGCAGTGATGAGCAGACAGCCCTCCACTTT CASSDEQTALHF
TRBJ2-7 . TRBV2 TRBD2 TGTGCCAGCAGTAGGACTAGTCAAGGCGTGGAGCAGTACTTC CASSRTSQGVEQYF
TRBJ2-1 few TRBV24-1 TRBD2 TGTGCCACCAGTGATATAGGCGGGAGGGCCGGGGCCTACAATGAGCAGTTCTTC CATSDIGGRAGAYNEQFF
TRBJ2-3 . TRBV5-5 . TGTGCCAGCAGCTTGTCGCCCAACTCGAGGACAGATACGCAGTATTTT CASSLSPNSRTDTQYF
TRBJ2-3 . TRBV6-5 TRBD1 TGTGCCAGCAGTTACGACAGGGGGGGAGATACGCAGTATTTT CASSYDRGGDTQYF
TRBJ2-3 few TRBV4-1 TRBD1 TGCGCCAGCAGCCCTTGGACAGGGGGGTCTGGCACAGATACGCAGTATTTT CASSPWTGGSGTDTQYF
TRBJ2-5 . TRBV20-1 . TGCAGTGCCTGGGCGGGGCAGGGTCGGACCCAGTACTTC CSAWAGQGRTQYF
TRBJ1-2 . TRBV4-3 . TGCGCCAGCAGCCAAGATCCGACAGGAGACGGGAATGGCTACACCTTC CASSQDPTGDGNGYTF
TRBJ2-4 many TRBV7-2 . TGTGCCAGCAGCTTATCCCGAGTAAACATTCAGTACTTC CASSLSRVNIQYF
TRBJ2-1 . TRBV24-1 . TGTGCCACCAGTGATTTAGGGGGGAGCGGGAATGAGCAGTTCTTC CATSDLGGSGNEQFF
TRBJ2-3 . TRBV11-2 TRBD2 TGTGCCAGCAGCTTAGCCCGGACTAGTAATACGCAGTATTTT CASSLARTSNTQYF